The clone carrying this T cell receptor (beta chain) was observed a few times. Its antigen remains unidentified. The entry originates in a study of cytomegalovirus exposure and HLA in healthy donors. V lost 5 bases to trimming and J lost 6 bases, with 17 bases between them. Germline CDR1 MRHNA, CDR2 SNTAGT. This CDR3 is built from 15 residues. Overall study results and limits: According to a later analysis, TCR clusters from the first cohort tended to co-occur in the 100 to 150 validation repertoires. Many donors shared some public TCRs, even though most TCR sequences were rare. Reported results showed that the classifier diagnosed cytomegalovirus status with high specificity and sensitivity. Listed as cytomegalovirus-associated were about 160 TCR beta chains.

Profiling relied on immunoSEQ multiplex PCR, and the TCRdb table lists in-frame clones only, not all of them. The table has 55,000 to 70,000 clones, roughly nine tenths seen once; the top ten hold about 2.2%. The source of this sequence is a woman in her twenties or thirties in good health and CMV-seronegative. The gene calls are TRBV6-4 and TRBJ2-1; D might be TRBD2 (6 bases). The sample taken for sequencing was PBMCs. Here the CDR3 reads CASSPLGEVANEQFF. In DNA form, the CDR3 reads TGTGCCAGCAGTCCCCTGGGGGAGGTGGCCAATGAGCAGTTCTTC.